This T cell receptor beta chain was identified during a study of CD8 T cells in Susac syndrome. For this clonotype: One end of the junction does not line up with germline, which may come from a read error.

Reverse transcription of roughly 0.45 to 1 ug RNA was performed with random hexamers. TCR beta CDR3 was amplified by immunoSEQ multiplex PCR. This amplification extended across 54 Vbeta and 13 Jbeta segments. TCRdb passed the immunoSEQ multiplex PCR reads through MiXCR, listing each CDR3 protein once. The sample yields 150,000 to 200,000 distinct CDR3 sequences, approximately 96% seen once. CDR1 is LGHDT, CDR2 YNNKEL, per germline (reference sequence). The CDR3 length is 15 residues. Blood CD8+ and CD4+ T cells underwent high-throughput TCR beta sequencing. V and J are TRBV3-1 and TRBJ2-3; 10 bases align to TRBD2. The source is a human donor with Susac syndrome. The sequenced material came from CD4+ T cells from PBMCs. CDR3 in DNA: TGTGCCAGCAGCCAAGGTCGGCTAGCGGGGGTCCGACTTACATTT. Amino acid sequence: CASSQGRLAGVRLTF.